A single sample gave rise to the 17 T cell receptor beta chains below, sequenced in a study of cytomegalovirus exposure and HLA in healthy donors. With 60 Vbeta and 13 Jbeta primers, the PCR was carried out. Method: immunoSEQ multiplex PCR; TCRdb's copy keeps in-frame clones and lacks some. The profile shows approximately 120,000 clones, about 10% of them singletons. Input material: PBMCs. These receptors were taken from a woman aged 18-35 years in good health and CMV-seropositive.

This clone was seen a few times. The rearrangement joins TRBV28 to TRBJ2-1, with 11 bases fitting TRBD2. In germline, CDR1 is MDHEN, CDR2 SYDVKM. The V gene end was trimmed by 8 bases and the J gene end by 2 bases; junction bases not matched to a gene: 14. The CDR3 sequence is 18 residues long. In DNA, the CDR3 is TGTGCCAGCGTCCCCCAGAGCCTTAGCGGGAGGGCCTACAATGAGCAGTTCTTC. Amino acids: CASVPQSLSGRAYNEQFF.

This clone was counted only a few times. The rearrangement links TRBV30 to TRBJ1-2; possible D gene TRBD1, 5 bases. The V end lost 8 bases, the J end lost 3 bases, and 19 bases lay between the germline ends. The CDR3 length is 14 residues. Per germline, CDR1 GTSNPN and CDR2 SVGIG (reference sequence). Here the CDR3 reads CASTLGGGYYGYTF. CDR3 coding DNA: TGTGCCAGTACCCTCGGGGGGGGGTACTATGGCTACACCTTC.

The genes are TRBV15 and TRBJ2-1; possible D gene TRBD1, 5 bases. The V end lost 1 base, the J end lost 9 bases, and 22 bases lay between the germline ends. This CDR3 is 17 amino acids long. Germline V gene data show CDR1 as LNHNV and CDR2 as YYDKDF (reference sequence). CDR3 sequence: CATSRGVIGAGRTEQFF. The CDR3 bases are TGTGCCACCAGCAGAGGAGTAATAGGAGCAGGGCGGACTGAGCAGTTCTTC.

As for this clone: This CDR3 fails to terminate in the conserved phenylalanine or tryptophan, so it likely reflects a read error. The limits of the CDR3 on the DNA are not certain, so only TCRdb's listed CDR3 is given. The chain has TRBV4-1 and TRBJ2-7; TRBD1, the table's D call, was not compared with the DNA. Per germline, CDR1 MGHRA and CDR2 YSYEKL. The CDR3 is 10 amino acids long, termini counted. CDR3 loop: CASSQGPTGT.

The DNA of the CDR3 is TGTGCCAGCTCACAAGCCCCGGAAAAACTGTTTTTT. Translated, it gives CASSQAPEKLFF. The chain carries TRBV18 and TRBJ1-4; D gene uncertain. The germline CDR1 and CDR2 sequences are KGHSH and LQKENI. V lost 4 bases to trimming and J lost 8 bases, with 8 bases between them. This CDR3 comprises 12 residues.

CDR3 DNA: TGTGCCAGCAGTCCCGGGACAGTTAGCAATCAGCCCCAGCATTTT. Translating it yields CASSPGTVSNQPQHF. This chain connects TRBV27 to TRBJ1-5; TRBD1 matches 7 bases. This CDR3 region has 15 residues. The germline CDR1 and CDR2 sequences are MNHEY and SMNVEV (reference sequence). With 5 bases clipped from V and 0 bases from J, the junction kept 4 bases outside the gene matches.

In this sample, this clone turned up a few times. The rearrangement joins TRBV7-2 to TRBJ2-3; 11 bases match TRBD2. Germline trimming cut 5 bases from V and 6 bases from J; bases unmatched to any gene: 10. This CDR3 has 16 residues. CDR1 is SGHTA, CDR2 FQGNSA, per germline. The DNA for the CDR3 is TGTGCCAGCAGCCCGAGACTAGCGGGGACGAGGGATACGCAGTATTTT. Protein: CASSPRLAGTRDTQYF.

This clone was seen a handful of times. The rearrangement joins TRBV5-1 to TRBJ1-1; no definite D call. Germline V lookup: CDR1 SGHRS, CDR2 YFSETQ. V lost 4 bases to trimming and J lost 2 bases, with 9 bases between them. This CDR3 is 13 amino acids long. This chain's CDR3 is CASSAGLNTEAFF. The CDR3 bases are TGCGCCAGCAGCGCCGGGTTAAACACTGAAGCTTTCTTT.

There are a few counts of this clone. The V gene is TRBV5-4, the J gene TRBJ1-2, with D possibly matching TRBD1 (5 bases). The V gene lost 1 base and the J gene lost 5 bases, with 15 bases spanning the gap. This CDR3 spans 15 amino acids. Germline loops: CDR1 SGHNT, CDR2 YYREEE (reference sequence). The CDR3, as DNA: TGTGCCAGCAGCTTGTATACAGGCTATCCATATGGCTACACCTTC. Residues: CASSLYTGYPYGYTF.

This chain links TRBV7-2 with TRBJ1-5, with 7 bases lining up with TRBD1. The germline CDR1 and CDR2 sequences are SGHTA and FQGNSA. CDR3 length: 14 amino acids. Losses at the gene ends were 6 bases for V and 5 bases for J; bases not matched to a gene: 7. The CDR3 here is CASRKTGPHQPQHF. The CDR3 nucleotides read TGTGCCAGCAGAAAGACAGGGCCTCATCAGCCCCAGCATTTT.

This clone showed up just a few times. This chain uses TRBV18 with TRBJ1-4; TRBD1 is a possible D gene (5 bases). Looked up from germline, CDR1 is KGHSH and CDR2 is LQKENI. The germline V and J ends were trimmed by 3 bases and 7 bases, with 21 bases remaining between them. The length of the CDR3 is 17 residues. This CDR3 is CASSPDQLTSRGEKLFF. In DNA form, the CDR3 reads TGTGCCAGCTCACCTGACCAACTGACATCTAGGGGTGAAAAACTGTTTTTT.

The chain is built from TRBV5-8 and TRBJ2-2; a weak D match, TRBD1 (5 bases). This CDR3 region has 15 residues. Between the trimmed V and J ends, which lost 4 bases and 1 base, there was a span of 11 bases. The germline V gene encodes CDR1 SGHTS and CDR2 YDEGEE. CDR3 residues: CASSKLTGNTGELFF. CDR3 coding DNA: TGTGCCAGCAGCAAATTAACAGGGAACACCGGGGAGCTGTTTTTT.

This clone has only a few counts. The chain recombines TRBV19 with TRBJ2-1, with D unclear. This CDR3 region has 13 residues. Germline V lookup: CDR1 LNHDA, CDR2 SQIVND (reference sequence). Deletions cut 3 bases from V and 6 bases from J, with 9 bases between. CDR3 nucleotide sequence: TGTGCCAGTAGTATTGGGCTGCTCAATGAGCAGTTCTTC. This encodes CASSIGLLNEQFF.

The chain uses TRBV5-8 and TRBJ2-3; 14 bases are shared with TRBD2. The germline V gene encodes CDR1 SGHTS and CDR2 YDEGEE. The CDR3 is 17 amino acids. The V segment lost 2 bases and the J segment 3 bases; nucleotides outside the gene matches: 5. The CDR3 sequence is CASSLAGTSGSTDTQYF. In DNA form, the CDR3 reads TGTGCCAGCAGCTTAGCCGGGACTAGCGGGAGTACAGATACGCAGTATTTT.

This clone has more than one count but fewer than ten. The chain is built from TRBV6-1 and TRBJ1-6, with D unresolved. CDR1 is MNHNS and CDR2 is SASEGT in the germline V gene. The V and J ends lost 2 bases and 0 bases respectively, with 14 bases between them. The length of the CDR3 is 18 residues. For the CDR3, the DNA is TGTGCCAGCAGTGAATTTGGAGGTCTCAGCTCCTATAATTCACCCCTCCACTTT. It yields the protein CASSEFGGLSSYNSPLHF.

The V and J genes are TRBV7-3 and TRBJ2-3, with TRBD2 matching over 7 bases. The trim removed 4 bases at V and 0 bases at J, leaving 4 bases unmatched. The CDR3 extends over 15 amino acids. Germline loops: CDR1 SGHTA, CDR2 FQGTGA. The CDR3 nucleotides are TGTGCCAGCAGCTCGACTAGCTCTAGCACAGATACGCAGTATTTT. Encoded protein: CASSSTSSSTDTQYF. The full variable domain, rest sourced from reference TRBV7-3 and TRBJ2-3, is GAGVSQTPSNKVTEKGKYVELRCDPISGHTALYWYRQSLGQGPEFLIYFQGTGAADDSGLPNDRFFAVRPEGSVSTLKIQRTERGDSAVYLCASSSTSSSTDTQYFGPGTRLTVL.

This clone was seen more than once but under ten times. This chain links TRBV5-1 with TRBJ1-2; D may be TRBD1 (6 bases). CDR1 and CDR2 (germline): SGHRS, YFSETQ. V lost 2 bases and J lost 8, with 13 bases in between. The CDR3 consists of 13 residues. The CDR3 protein is CASSLSGTLGYTF. Here the CDR3 DNA reads TGCGCCAGCAGCTTAAGCGGGACACTGGGCTACACCTTC.